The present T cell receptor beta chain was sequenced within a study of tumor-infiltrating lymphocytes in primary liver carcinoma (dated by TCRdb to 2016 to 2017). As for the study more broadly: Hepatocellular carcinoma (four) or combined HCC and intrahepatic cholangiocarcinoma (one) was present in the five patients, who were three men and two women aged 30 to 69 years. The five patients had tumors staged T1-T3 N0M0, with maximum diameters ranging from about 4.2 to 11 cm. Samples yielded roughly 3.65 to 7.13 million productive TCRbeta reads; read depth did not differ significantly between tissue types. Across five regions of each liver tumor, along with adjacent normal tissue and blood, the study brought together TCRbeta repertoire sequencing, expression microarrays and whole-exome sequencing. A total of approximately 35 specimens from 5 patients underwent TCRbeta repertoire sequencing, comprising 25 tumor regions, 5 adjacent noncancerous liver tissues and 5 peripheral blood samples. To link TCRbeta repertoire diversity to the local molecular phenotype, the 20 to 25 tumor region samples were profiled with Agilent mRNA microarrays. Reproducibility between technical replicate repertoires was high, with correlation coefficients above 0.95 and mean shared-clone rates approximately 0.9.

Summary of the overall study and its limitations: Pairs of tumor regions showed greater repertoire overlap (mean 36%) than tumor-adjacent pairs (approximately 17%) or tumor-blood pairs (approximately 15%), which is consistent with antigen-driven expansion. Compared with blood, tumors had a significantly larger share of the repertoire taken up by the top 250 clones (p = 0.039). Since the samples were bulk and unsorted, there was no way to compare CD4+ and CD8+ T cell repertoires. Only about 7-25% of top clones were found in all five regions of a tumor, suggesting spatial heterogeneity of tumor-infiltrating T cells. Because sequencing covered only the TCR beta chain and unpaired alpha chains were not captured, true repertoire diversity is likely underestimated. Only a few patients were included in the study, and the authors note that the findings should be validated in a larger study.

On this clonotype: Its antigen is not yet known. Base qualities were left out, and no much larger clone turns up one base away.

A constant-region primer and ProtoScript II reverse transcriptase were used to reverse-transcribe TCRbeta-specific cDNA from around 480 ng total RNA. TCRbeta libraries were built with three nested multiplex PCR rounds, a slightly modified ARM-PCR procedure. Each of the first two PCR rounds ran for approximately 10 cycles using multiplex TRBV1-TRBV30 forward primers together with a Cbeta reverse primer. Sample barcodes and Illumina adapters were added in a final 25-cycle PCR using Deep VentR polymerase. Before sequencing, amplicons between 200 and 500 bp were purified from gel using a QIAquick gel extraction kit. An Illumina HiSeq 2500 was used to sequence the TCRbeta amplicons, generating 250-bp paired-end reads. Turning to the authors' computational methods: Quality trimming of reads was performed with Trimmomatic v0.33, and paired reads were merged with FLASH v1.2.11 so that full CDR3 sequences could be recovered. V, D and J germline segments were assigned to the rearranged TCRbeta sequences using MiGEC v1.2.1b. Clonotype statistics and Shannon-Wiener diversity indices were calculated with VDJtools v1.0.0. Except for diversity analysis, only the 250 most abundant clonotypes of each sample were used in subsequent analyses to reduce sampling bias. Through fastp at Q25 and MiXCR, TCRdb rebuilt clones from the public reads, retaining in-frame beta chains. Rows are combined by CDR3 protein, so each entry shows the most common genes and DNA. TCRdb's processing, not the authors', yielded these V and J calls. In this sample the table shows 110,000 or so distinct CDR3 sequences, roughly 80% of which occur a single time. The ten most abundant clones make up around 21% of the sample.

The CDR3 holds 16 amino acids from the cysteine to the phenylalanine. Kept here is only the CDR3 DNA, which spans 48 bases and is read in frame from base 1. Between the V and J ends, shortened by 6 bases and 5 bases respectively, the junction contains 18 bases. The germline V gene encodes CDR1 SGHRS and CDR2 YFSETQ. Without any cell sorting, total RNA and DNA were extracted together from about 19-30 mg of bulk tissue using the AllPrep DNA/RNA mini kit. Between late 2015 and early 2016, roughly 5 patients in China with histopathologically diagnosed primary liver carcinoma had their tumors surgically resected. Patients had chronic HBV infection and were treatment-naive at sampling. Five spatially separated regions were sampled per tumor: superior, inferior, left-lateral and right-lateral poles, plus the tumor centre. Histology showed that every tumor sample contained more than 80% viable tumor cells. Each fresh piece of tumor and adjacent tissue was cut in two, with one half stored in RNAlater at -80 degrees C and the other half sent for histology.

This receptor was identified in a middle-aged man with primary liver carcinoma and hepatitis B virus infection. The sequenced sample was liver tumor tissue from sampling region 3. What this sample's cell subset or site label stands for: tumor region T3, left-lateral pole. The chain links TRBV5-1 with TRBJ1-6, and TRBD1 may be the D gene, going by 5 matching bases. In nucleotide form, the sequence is TGCGCCAGCAACGACAGCCTGAGAGGGCATAATTCACCCCTCCACTTT. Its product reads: CASNDSLRGHNSPLHF.